This TCR beta chain was retrieved from a study of blood T cells in healthy people across ages. For the second PCR, which ran for 7 to 11 cycles, a sample-barcoded 5' primer and a J-beta primer mix were used. MiXCR was run by TCRdb on the 5' RACE reads, yielding one entry per CDR3 protein. Of about 1,000,000 distinct CDR3 sequences in the sample, 45% were seen once. They isolated at least 6 million PBMCs from each sample. This clonotype has just one count. This CDR3 is 15 amino acids long. Germline V lookup: CDR1 MGHDK, CDR2 SYGVNS. V lost 3 bases and J 0 bases, leaving 10 bases between the germline ends.

Sequencing input: blood. V and J are TRBV25-1 and TRBJ2-3; D unresolved. The clonotype comes from a woman aged 55-75 years in good health. The CDR3 region is CASSEGEFSTDTQYF. The CDR3 nucleotides are TGTGCCAGCAGTGAGGGCGAGTTTAGCACAGATACGCAGTATTTT.